This T cell receptor beta chain was documented in a study of graft-versus-host responses after intestinal transplantation. Study summary: Grafts were multivisceral, liver-intestinal, or isolated intestinal. Among the recipients, all got anti-thymocyte globulin induction and then tacrolimus and steroids for around 3 years. Broader study findings: Some patients had graft-donor T cell macrochimerism, and their allografts showed high graft-versus-host to host-versus-graft clonal ratios. GvH clones were identified in recipient marrow, with some first appearing in ileum or blood.

Assay: immunoSEQ multiplex PCR; the TCRdb copy retains only in-frame clones and omits some. The repertoire holds some 66,000 clones, with around 90% as singletons. Intraepithelial and lamina propria lymphocytes were isolated from graft specimens. This clone has only one observation. Its antigen is not identified. The germline CDR1 and CDR2 sequences are MNHEY and SVGAGI. This CDR3 is built from 15 residues. Here the sequenced sample was ileum tissue, taken roughly 54 weeks after transplant. The receptor was isolated from a human patient who received an intestinal transplant, so some T cells may come from the graft donor. This chain connects TRBV6-5 to TRBJ2-5; 11 bases agree with TRBD1. The J call may be in error: the DNA end matches TRBJ2-7 better. CDR3 nucleotide sequence: TGTGCCAGCAGTTACCCGGGACAGGGGGTATACGAGCAGTACTTC. Protein: CASSYPGQGVYEQYF.